The 16 T cell receptor beta chains listed next were all sequenced from one sample in a study of low-dose radiotherapy and immunotherapy resistance in tumors. First-strand cDNA used TRAV- and TRBV-specific primers, covering alpha and beta chains. TCR amplification ran roughly 20 PCR cycles using constant-region and V-primer adapter primers. TCRdb reprocessed the reads with MiXCR, giving one entry per CDR3 protein. The sample lists 100,000 or so distinct CDR3 sequences, roughly 20% occurring once. Described time point: after trial treatment. Described treatment: LDRT plus nivolumab, ipilimumab, low-dose cyclophosphamide and aspirin (RACIN trial). Sequences were derived from PBMCs, sampled after low-dose radiotherapy plus immunotherapy. These receptors were taken from a male donor with prostate cancer.

The table lists this clonotype with many counts. V is TRBV7-9 and J is TRBJ2-2; TRBD2 agrees at 11 bases. Germline V gene data show CDR1 as SEHNR and CDR2 as FQNEAQ (reference sequence). The length of the CDR3 is 15 residues. V shed 4 bases, J shed 6 bases, and the junction held 4 bases outside the gene matches. The CDR3 is CASSSTSGGPGELFF. In DNA form, the CDR3 reads TGTGCCAGCAGCTCCACTAGCGGGGGCCCCGGGGAGCTGTTTTTT.

This clonotype has ten or more counts. The chain links TRBV6-5 to TRBJ2-3; TRBD1 aligns across 10 bases. V shed 5 bases, J shed 6 bases, and the junction held 8 bases outside the gene matches. Per germline, CDR1 MNHEY and CDR2 SVGAGI. The CDR3 covers 15 residues. CDR3 sequence (DNA): TGTGCCAGCAGTCCGGATGACAGGGGGCCTGATACGCAGTATTTT. Its protein is CASSPDDRGPDTQYF.

At least ten counts were recorded for this clonotype. V usage is TRBV7-2 and J usage is TRBJ2-7, with D possibly being TRBD1 (6 bases). The germline gives CDR1 SGHTA, CDR2 FQGNSA. This CDR3 region has 14 residues. V was pared by 7 bases and J by 4 bases, with 17 bases between. The CDR3 sequence: CASTEDSGSYEQYF. CDR3 coding DNA: TGTGCCAGCACCGAGGACAGCGGATCTTACGAGCAGTACTTC.

V is TRBV13 and J is TRBJ2-7; 8 positions match TRBD1. Per the germline V gene, CDR1 is PRHDT and CDR2 is FYEKMQ (reference sequence). The CDR3 consists of 14 residues. Trimming removed 2 bases from V and 5 bases from J; junction bases left unmatched: 5. In DNA form, the CDR3 reads TGTGCCAGCAGCTTATTGGACAGGGACGACGAGCAGTACTTC. Translated: CASSLLDRDDEQYF.

V usage is TRBV7-8 and J usage is TRBJ1-5, with D hard to call. CDR1 and CDR2 (germline): SGHVS, FQNEAQ. The CDR3 has 16 amino acids. V was pared by 2 bases and J by 3 bases, with 14 bases between. The CDR3 sequence is CASSLFRPGDNQPQHF. The CDR3 DNA is TGTGCCAGCAGCTTATTCCGGCCTGGAGACAATCAGCCCCAGCATTTT. Full variable domain (remainder filled in from reference TRBV7-8 and TRBJ1-5): GAGVSQSPRYKVAKRGQDVALRCDPISGHVSLFWYQQALGQGPEFLTYFQNEAQLDKSGLPSDRFFAERPEGSVSTLKIQRTQQEDSAVYLCASSLFRPGDNQPQHFGDGTRLSIL.

There are many counts of this clonotype. The CDR3 coding sequence is TGTGCCATCGATGGAGGGTCGGCACAGAAAGCTTTCTTT. Its translation is CAIDGGSAQKAFF. The chain joins TRBV7-9 to TRBJ1-1; D ambiguous. V gave up 10 bases and J gave up 9 bases, with 21 bases separating them. Germline V lookup: CDR1 SEHNR, CDR2 FQNEAQ (reference sequence). The CDR3 runs to 13 residues.

This clonotype occurred once. The J gene is TRBJ2-5, the V gene TRBV6-1; 11 bases are a match to TRBD2. V dropped 10 bases and J dropped 2; count of bases not matched to a gene: 15. This CDR3 is built from 17 residues. Per germline, CDR1 MNHNS and CDR2 SASEGT. The CDR3 DNA sequence: TGTGCCACTCAAACGGGGGGGCTAGCGGGGGGACAAGAGACCCAGTACTTC. It translates to CATQTGGLAGGQETQYF.

In its sample, this clonotype was seen many times. The V gene is TRBV19, the J gene TRBJ2-1; 9 bases match TRBD1. V lost 4 bases and J lost 3; bases outside the gene matches: 4. Germline V lookup: CDR1 LNHDA, CDR2 SQIVND (reference sequence). This CDR3 has 15 amino acids. CDR3 amino acids: CASSNRGRGYNEQFF. CDR3 in DNA: TGTGCCAGTAGTAACAGGGGGCGCGGCTACAATGAGCAGTTCTTC.

This clonotype was seen many times. The chain recombines TRBV29-1 with TRBJ2-7, with a tentative D call TRBD1 (5 bases). Germline V gives CDR1 SQVTM, CDR2 ANQGSEA. This CDR3 spans 13 amino acids. V was clipped by 7 bases and J by 5 bases, with 18 bases between them. The CDR3 bases are TGCAGCGCTGGACATGGGAAGGGCCACGAGCAGTACTTC. Protein: CSAGHGKGHEQYF.

This clonotype was seen many times. This sequence joins TRBV5-1 and TRBJ2-7; D might be TRBD1 (6 bases). Germline V gene sequence: CDR1 SGHRS, CDR2 YFSETQ. Trimming removed 4 bases at V and 6 bases at J, with 20 bases between. The CDR3 contains 15 residues. For the CDR3, the DNA is TGCGCCAGCAGCCCCCCCCCGGACAGTCCCTCCGAGCAGTACTTC. Encoded protein: CASSPPPDSPSEQYF. Full variable domain (missing parts from reference TRBV5-1 and TRBJ2-7): KAGVTQTPRYLIKTRGQQVTLSCSPISGHRSVSWYQQTPGQGLQFLFEYFSETQRNKGNFPGRFSGRQFSNSRSEMNVSTLELGDSALYLCASSPPPDSPSEQYFGPGTRLTVT.

This clonotype showed up many times. V is TRBV27 and J is TRBJ1-5; 8 nucleotides agree with TRBD1. The CDR3 length is 15 residues. Trimming cost V 5 bases and J 8 bases; bases outside gene matches: 11. The germline CDR1 and CDR2 sequences are MNHEY and SMNVEV (reference sequence). The CDR3: CASSLPTDRGEPQHF. The CDR3 region has the DNA TGTGCCAGCAGTCTCCCTACCGACAGGGGTGAGCCCCAGCATTTT.

As regards this clonotype: A far larger clone is off by one base, so a read error is likely. The rearrangement joins TRBV5-8 to TRBJ1-4, with D perhaps matching TRBD1 (6 bases). Germline CDR1 SGHTS, CDR2 YDEGEE. The CDR3 length is 13 residues. V shed 4 bases and J shed 12 bases, with 16 bases lying between them. In DNA, the CDR3 is TGTGCCAGCAGCCCAGGGGCTCGGGAAGAACTGTTTTTT. It translates to CASSPGAREELFF.

This clonotype was seen many times. V is TRBV27 and J is TRBJ1-6; no firm D call. Trimming pared 7 bases from V and 8 bases from J, leaving 12 bases between. CDR3 length: 13 residues. Germline CDR1 MNHEY, CDR2 SMNVEV (reference sequence). CDR3 DNA sequence: TGTGCCAGCAAGTTTTTTAAGGATTCACCCCTCCACTTT. Its protein is CASKFFKDSPLHF.

This clonotype came up many times. This chain connects TRBV20-1 to TRBJ2-5; D remains unclear. V lost 7 bases and J 5 bases, leaving 20 bases between the germline ends. The germline gives CDR1 DFQATT, CDR2 SNEGSKA (reference sequence). The CDR3 spans 14 residues. This chain's CDR3 is CSGLPNSPLETQYF. The CDR3, as DNA: TGCAGTGGTCTCCCGAACTCTCCCCTCGAGACCCAGTACTTC.

The rearrangement uses TRBV4-2 and TRBJ1-2; D may be TRBD1 (5 bases). V gave up 0 bases and J gave up 0 bases, with 14 bases separating them. Germline V gene lookup returns CDR1 LGHNA and CDR2 YNFKEQ. The CDR3 loop spans 17 amino acids. The CDR3 region is CASSQEAPGIPNYGYTF. CDR3 in DNA: TGTGCCAGCAGCCAAGAGGCCCCAGGGATCCCTAACTATGGCTACACCTTC.

This clonotype occurred many times. J is TRBJ1-4 and V is TRBV14; unclear D gene. Trimming pared 4 bases from V and 5 bases from J, leaving 14 bases between. This CDR3 region has 15 residues. Germline V gives CDR1 SGHDN, CDR2 FVKESK. The CDR3 protein is CASSPSSGRNEKLFF. The CDR3 nucleotides read TGTGCCAGCAGCCCCTCGTCGGGCAGGAATGAAAAACTGTTTTTT.